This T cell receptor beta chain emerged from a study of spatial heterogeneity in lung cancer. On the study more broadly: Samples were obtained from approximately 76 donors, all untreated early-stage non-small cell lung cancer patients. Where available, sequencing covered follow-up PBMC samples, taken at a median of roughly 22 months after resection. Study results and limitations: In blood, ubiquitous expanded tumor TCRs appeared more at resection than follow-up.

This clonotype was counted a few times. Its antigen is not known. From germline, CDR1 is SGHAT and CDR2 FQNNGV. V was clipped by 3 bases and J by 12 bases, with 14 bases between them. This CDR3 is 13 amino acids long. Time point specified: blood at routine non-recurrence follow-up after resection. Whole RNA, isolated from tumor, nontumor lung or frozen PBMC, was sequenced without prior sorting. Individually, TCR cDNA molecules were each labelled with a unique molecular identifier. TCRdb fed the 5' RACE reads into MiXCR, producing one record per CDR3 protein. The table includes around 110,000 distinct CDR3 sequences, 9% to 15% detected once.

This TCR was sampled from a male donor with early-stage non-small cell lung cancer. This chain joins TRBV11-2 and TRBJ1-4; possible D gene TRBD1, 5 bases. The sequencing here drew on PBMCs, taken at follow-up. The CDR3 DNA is TGTGCCAGCAGCTTTCTGCAGACGGGGGAACTGTTTTTT. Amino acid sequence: CASSFLQTGELFF.